A single sample gave rise to the 20 T cell receptor beta chains below, sequenced in a study of blood T cell repertoires in COVID-19. Assay used: immunoSEQ multiplex PCR; TCRdb lists only in-frame clones, some missing. The sample records roughly 180,000 clones, roughly 94% being singletons. Material: peripheral blood. These receptors originate from a man in his thirties or forties with COVID-19, enrolled during active disease.

The chain has TRBV6-5 and TRBJ1-3; the D gene is possibly TRBD1 (5 bases). The CDR3 totals 15 residues. The germline V and J ends were trimmed by 6 bases and 4 bases, with 16 bases remaining between them. The germline V gene encodes CDR1 MNHEY and CDR2 SVGAGI. The CDR3 is CASRRDGGVGNTIYF. The CDR3 DNA follows: TGTGCCAGCAGGCGGGACGGTGGGGTAGGAAACACCATATATTTT.

This chain connects TRBV7-2 to TRBJ2-7; D is ambiguous. Germline CDR1 reads SGHTA; CDR2 reads FQGNSA. V lost 1 base to trimming and J lost 0 bases, with 7 bases between them. The CDR3 is 14 residues long. The CDR3 sequence is CASSLDRSSYEQYF. The CDR3 DNA reads as TGTGCCAGCAGCTTAGATCGGAGCTCCTACGAGCAGTACTTC. The full variable domain, completed using reference TRBV7-2 and TRBJ2-7, is GAGVSQSPSNKVTEKGKDVELRCDPISGHTALYWYRQSLGQGLEFLIYFQGNSAPDKSGLPSDRFSAERTGGSVSTLTIQRTQQEDSAVYLCASSLDRSSYEQYFGPGTRLTVT.

The chain recombines TRBV19 with TRBJ1-2; TRBD1 agrees at 9 bases. This CDR3 is built from 14 residues. Per the germline V gene, CDR1 is LNHDA and CDR2 is SQIVND (reference sequence). Trimming at V came to 6 bases and at J to 2 bases, leaving 4 bases not matched to a gene. The CDR3 bases are TGTGCCAGTAGCCAGGGACAGGGAAACTATGGCTACACCTTC. Translating it yields CASSQGQGNYGYTF.

The genes are TRBV10-3 and TRBJ1-6; 7 bases are a match to TRBD1. V gave up 6 bases and J gave up 7 bases; unmatched junction bases: 15. This CDR3 region has 17 residues. Germline V lookup: CDR1 ENHRY, CDR2 SYGVKD. CDR3 residues: CAISGLPLTGPNSPLHF. The CDR3 DNA sequence: TGTGCCATCAGCGGGTTGCCATTGACAGGGCCGAATTCACCCCTCCACTTT.

The chain joins TRBV19 to TRBJ1-4, with D unclear. This CDR3 region has 13 residues. The germline V gene has CDR1 LNHDA and CDR2 SQIVND (reference sequence). Trimming pared 1 base from V and 8 bases from J, leaving 8 bases between. CDR3 loop: CASSIVTSEKLFF. CDR3 in DNA: TGTGCCAGTAGTATAGTTACGAGCGAAAAACTGTTTTTT.

The gene calls are TRBV9 and TRBJ1-2; tentatively, D is TRBD1 (5 bases). CDR1 is SGDLS and CDR2 is YYNGEE in the germline V gene. CDR3 length: 11 residues. Trimming shortened V by 7 bases and J by 3 bases, and 7 bases separated the two germline ends. In DNA, the CDR3 is TGTGCCAGCCAGGGCGACTATGGCTACACCTTC. This encodes CASQGDYGYTF. Using reference TRBV9 and TRBJ1-2 for the parts outside the CDR3, the full variable domain is DSGVTQTPKHLITATGQRVTLRCSPRSGDLSVYWYQQSLDQGLQFLIQYYNGEERAKGNILERFSAQQFPDLHSELNLSSLELGDSALYFCASQGDYGYTFGSGTRLTVV.

This rearrangement joins TRBV9 to TRBJ2-5; 10 positions match TRBD2. Trimming removed 0 bases from V and 2 bases from J; junction bases left unmatched: 1. Germline loops: CDR1 SGDLS, CDR2 YYNGEE. The length of the CDR3 is 15 residues. The CDR3 loop reads CASSVEGLAQETQYF. In DNA, the CDR3 is TGTGCCAGCAGCGTAGAGGGACTAGCGCAAGAGACCCAGTACTTC.

J is TRBJ2-5 and V is TRBV6-5; D is perhaps TRBD1 (6 bases). The V end was cut by 4 bases, the J end by 2 bases, with 17 bases between. CDR1 and CDR2 from the germline V gene are MNHEY and SVGAGI. This CDR3 is 16 amino acids long. The CDR3 bases are TGTGCCAGCAGTTTTTCTTCGGGACACTTACAAGAGACCCAGTACTTC. Amino acid sequence: CASSFSSGHLQETQYF.

This clone has just one count. This chain joins TRBV5-1 and TRBJ1-6; D not certain. The CDR3 extends over 15 amino acids. V was shortened by 1 base and J by 7 bases, with 12 bases between the two germline ends. Germline-derived CDR1 and CDR2 are SGHRS and YFSETQ. CDR3 sequence reads: CASSLTASSNSPLHF. The CDR3 DNA is TGCGCCAGCAGCTTGACAGCATCCTCGAATTCACCCCTCCACTTT.

CDR3 sequence (DNA): TGTGCCAGCAGCTTAGCCGGGACTAACTACGAGCAGTACTTC. This gives the protein CASSLAGTNYEQYF. V usage is TRBV11-2 and J usage is TRBJ2-7; 7 positions match TRBD2. The CDR3 runs to 14 residues. CDR1 and CDR2 (germline): SGHAT, FQNNGV. The J segment lost 3 bases and the V segment lost 1 base, leaving 3 bases of the junction unmatched.

This clone has just one count. This sequence joins TRBV5-1 and TRBJ2-3, with TRBD1 identical over 10 bases. The CDR3 has 17 residues. Germline V gene lookup returns CDR1 SGHRS and CDR2 YFSETQ. V was clipped by 7 bases and J by 0 bases; unmatched bases: 11. The CDR3 protein is CASSSGGQGLSTDTQYF. CDR3 in DNA: TGCGCCAGCTCCAGCGGGGGACAGGGGCTAAGCACAGATACGCAGTATTTT.

In this sample, this clone turned up a few times. This rearrangement joins TRBV6-2 or TRBV6-3 to TRBJ2-5; 12 bases line up with TRBD2. CDR1 and CDR2 from the germline V gene are MNHEY and SVGEGT. This CDR3 has 16 amino acids. The J segment lost 3 bases and the V segment lost 2 bases, leaving 4 bases of the junction unmatched. CDR3 loop: CASSYGTSGGKETQYF. The CDR3 bases are TGTGCCAGCAGTTACGGAACTAGCGGGGGGAAAGAGACCCAGTACTTC.

V is TRBV6-5 and J is TRBJ1-2; TRBD1 matches 8 bases. CDR1 is MNHEY and CDR2 is SVGAGI in the germline V gene. The length of the CDR3 is 15 residues. After removal of 2 bases from V and 0 bases from J, the junction contained 2 bases not matched to a gene. CDR3 sequence reads: CASSYVQGANYGYTF. CDR3 sequence (DNA): TGTGCCAGCAGTTACGTACAGGGGGCTAACTATGGCTACACCTTC.

The sample holds one count of this clone. This chain links TRBV5-1 with TRBJ2-7, with TRBD2 matching 14 bases. With 4 bases clipped from V and 4 bases from J, the junction kept 13 bases outside the gene matches. CDR1 is SGHRS and CDR2 is YFSETQ in the germline V gene. The CDR3 has 18 amino acids. The CDR3 nucleotides read TGCGCCAGCAGCCCTATGCCCTCCGGGACTAGCGGGGGTTACGAGCAGTACTTC. Protein product: CASSPMPSGTSGGYEQYF.

The chain has TRBV9 and TRBJ2-1; 8 positions match TRBD1. Trimming removed 0 bases from V and 6 bases from J; junction bases left unmatched: 8. CDR3 length equals 16 residues. The germline V gene has CDR1 SGDLS and CDR2 YYNGEE. The CDR3 DNA reads as TGTGCCAGCAGCGTAGTTTCTCAGGGGGCCCCCAATGAGCAGTTCTTC. Translating gives CASSVVSQGAPNEQFF.

The V call is TRBV18, the J call TRBJ2-5; 7 bases line up with TRBD1. The V gene's germline CDR1 is KGHSH and CDR2 LQKENI. J gave up 3 bases and V 1 base, and 8 bases lay outside the gene matches. CDR3 length equals 16 residues. The CDR3 sequence is CASSPLPGQGEETQYF. The CDR3 nucleotides read TGTGCCAGCTCACCACTCCCTGGGCAGGGGGAAGAGACCCAGTACTTC.

With regard to this clone: The same CDR3 can be traced to other DNA sequences in this sample. The CDR3 sequence: CSVGQGNYGYTF. The CDR3 bases are TGCAGCGTTGGTCAGGGAAACTATGGCTACACCTTC. The V call is TRBV29-1, the J call TRBJ1-2; D may be TRBD1 (5 bases). V was cut by 4 bases and J by 2 bases, with 8 bases left in between. Germline V CDR1 and CDR2: SQVTM, ANQGSEA. This CDR3 has 12 residues.

This chain uses TRBV7-7 with TRBJ2-1, with 9 bases that match TRBD2. Trimming removed 4 bases from V and 0 bases from J; junction bases left unmatched: 4. Per the germline V gene, CDR1 is SSHAT and CDR2 is FNYEAQ (reference sequence). The CDR3 length is 16 residues. The CDR3 sequence is CASSSRLADSYNEQFF. CDR3 coding DNA: TGTGCCAGCAGCTCGCGACTAGCGGACTCCTACAATGAGCAGTTCTTC.

This sequence joins TRBV2 and TRBJ2-7; the D is unclear. Trimming took off 9 bases at V and 4 bases at J, with 7 bases between the two ends. The germline gives CDR1 SNHLY, CDR2 FYNNEI. The CDR3 runs 10 residues. The CDR3 protein is CASKAYEQYF. CDR3 sequence (DNA): TGTGCCAGTAAAGCTTACGAGCAGTACTTC.

As concerns this clone: Other nucleotide sequences in the sample specify the same CDR3. V is TRBV7-9 and J is TRBJ2-5; TRBD2 is a possible D gene (7 bases). Trimming cost V 0 bases and J 5 bases, with 10 bases left between them. The CDR3 is 14 amino acids. Germline CDR1 is SEHNR and CDR2 is FQNEAQ (reference sequence). For the CDR3, the DNA is TGTGCCAGCAGCTTAGCGGGGGGGCCGGAGACCCAGTACTTC. Translating gives CASSLAGGPETQYF.